Detailed here is one T cell receptor (beta chain). Antigen specificity is unknown. Losses at the gene ends were 0 bases for V and 5 bases for J; bases not matched to a gene: 6. Germline CDR1 reads SGDLS; CDR2 reads YYNGEE. The CDR3 totals 17 residues. The protocol was immunoSEQ multiplex PCR, while the TCRdb copy is restricted to in-frame clones and leaves out a portion. The sample holds roughly 110,000 clones; under 95% are singletons and the top ten take about 20%. The sample belongs to a study of T cell responses to AZD1222 COVID-19 vaccine. General observations from the study: Among the donors, most were white British and more were female, and clonal diversity was possibly underestimated. Vaccine-associated CD4 TCRs spanned spike, dominant at 160-218 and 743-854. Repertoire samples came only from after the peak T cell response.

This sample comprised peripheral blood, obtained on day 0 of AZD1222 vaccination. This clonotype was obtained from an adult in good health. V gene TRBV9 combines with J gene TRBJ2-1; 12 bases agree with TRBD2. DNA of the CDR3: TGTGCCAGCAGCGTAGCCCCGACTAGCGGGGGACACAATGAGCAGTTCTTC. Protein: CASSVAPTSGGHNEQFF.